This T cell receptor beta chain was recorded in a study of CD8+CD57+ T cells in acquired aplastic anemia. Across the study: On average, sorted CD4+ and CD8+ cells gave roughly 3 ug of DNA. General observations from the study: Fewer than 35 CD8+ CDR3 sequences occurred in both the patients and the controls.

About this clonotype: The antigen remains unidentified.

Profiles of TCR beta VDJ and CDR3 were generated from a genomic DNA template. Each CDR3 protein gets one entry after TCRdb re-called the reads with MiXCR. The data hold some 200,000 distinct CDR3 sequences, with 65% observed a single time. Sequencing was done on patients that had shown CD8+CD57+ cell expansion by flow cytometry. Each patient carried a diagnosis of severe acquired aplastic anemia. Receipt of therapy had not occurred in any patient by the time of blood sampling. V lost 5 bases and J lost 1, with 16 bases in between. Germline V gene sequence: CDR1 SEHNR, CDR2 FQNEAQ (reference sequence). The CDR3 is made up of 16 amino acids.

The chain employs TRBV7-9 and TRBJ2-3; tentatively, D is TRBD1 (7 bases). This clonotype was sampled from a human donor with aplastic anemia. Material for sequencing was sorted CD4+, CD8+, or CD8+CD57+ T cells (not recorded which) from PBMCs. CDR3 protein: CASSPPGGGRTDTQYF. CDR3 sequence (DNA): TGTGCCAGCAGCCCGCCAGGAGGGGGCCGCACAGATACGCAGTATTTT.